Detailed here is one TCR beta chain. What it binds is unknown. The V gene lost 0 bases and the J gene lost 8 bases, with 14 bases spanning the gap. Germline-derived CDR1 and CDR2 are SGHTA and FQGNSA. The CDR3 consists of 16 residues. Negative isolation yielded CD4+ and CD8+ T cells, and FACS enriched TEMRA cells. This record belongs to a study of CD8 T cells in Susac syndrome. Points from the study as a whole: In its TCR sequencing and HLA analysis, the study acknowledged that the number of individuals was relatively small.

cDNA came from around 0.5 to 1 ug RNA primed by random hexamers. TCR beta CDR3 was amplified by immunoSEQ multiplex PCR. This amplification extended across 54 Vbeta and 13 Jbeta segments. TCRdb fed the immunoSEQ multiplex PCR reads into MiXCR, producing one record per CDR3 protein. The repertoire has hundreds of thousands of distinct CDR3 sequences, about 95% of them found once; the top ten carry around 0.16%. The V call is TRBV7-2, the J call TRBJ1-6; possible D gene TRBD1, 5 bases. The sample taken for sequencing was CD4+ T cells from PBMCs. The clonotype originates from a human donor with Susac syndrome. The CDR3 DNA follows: TGTGCCAGCAGCTTAGCCGGGGCTCGGGGGGATTCACCCCTCCACTTT. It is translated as CASSLAGARGDSPLHF.